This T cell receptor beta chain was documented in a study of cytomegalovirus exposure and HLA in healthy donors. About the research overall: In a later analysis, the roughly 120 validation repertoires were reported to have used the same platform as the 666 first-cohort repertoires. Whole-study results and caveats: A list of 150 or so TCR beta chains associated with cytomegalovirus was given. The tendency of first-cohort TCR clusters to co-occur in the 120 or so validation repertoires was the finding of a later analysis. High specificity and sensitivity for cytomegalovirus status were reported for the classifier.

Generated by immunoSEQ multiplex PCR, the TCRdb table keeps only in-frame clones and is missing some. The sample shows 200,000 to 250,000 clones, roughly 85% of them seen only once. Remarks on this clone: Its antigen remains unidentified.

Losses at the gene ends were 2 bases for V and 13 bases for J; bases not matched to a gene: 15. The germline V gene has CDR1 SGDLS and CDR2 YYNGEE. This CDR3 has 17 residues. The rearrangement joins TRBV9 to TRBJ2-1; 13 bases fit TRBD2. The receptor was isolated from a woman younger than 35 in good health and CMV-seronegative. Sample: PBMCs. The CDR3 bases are TGTGCCAGCAGCGTTGGGACTAGCGGGACCTCACAGCGTGTACAGTTCTTC. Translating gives CASSVGTSGTSQRVQFF.